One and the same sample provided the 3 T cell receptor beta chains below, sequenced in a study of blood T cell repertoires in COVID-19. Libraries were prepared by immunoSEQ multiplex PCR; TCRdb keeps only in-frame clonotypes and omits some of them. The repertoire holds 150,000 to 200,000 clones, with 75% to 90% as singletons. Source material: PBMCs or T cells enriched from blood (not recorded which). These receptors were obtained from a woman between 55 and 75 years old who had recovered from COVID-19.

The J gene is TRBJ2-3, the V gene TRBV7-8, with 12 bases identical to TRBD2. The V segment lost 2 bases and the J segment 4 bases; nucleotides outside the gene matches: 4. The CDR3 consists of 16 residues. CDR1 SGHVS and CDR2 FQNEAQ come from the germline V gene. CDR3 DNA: TGTGCCAGCAGCTTACCTAGCGGGGGGGCCGCAGATACGCAGTATTTT. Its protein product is CASSLPSGGAADTQYF. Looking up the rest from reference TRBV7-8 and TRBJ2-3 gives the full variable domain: GAGVSQSPRYKVAKRGQDVALRCDPISGHVSLFWYQQALGQGPEFLTYFQNEAQLDKSGLPSDRFFAERPEGSVSTLKIQRTQQEDSAVYLCASSLPSGGAADTQYFGPGTRLTVL.

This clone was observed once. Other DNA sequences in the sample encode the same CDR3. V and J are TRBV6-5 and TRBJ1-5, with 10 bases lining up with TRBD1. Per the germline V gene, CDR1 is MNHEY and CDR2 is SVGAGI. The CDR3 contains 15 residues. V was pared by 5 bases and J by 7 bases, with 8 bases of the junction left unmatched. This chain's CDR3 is CASSQRQGALQPQHF. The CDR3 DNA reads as TGTGCCAGCAGTCAACGACAGGGGGCCCTCCAGCCCCAGCATTTT.

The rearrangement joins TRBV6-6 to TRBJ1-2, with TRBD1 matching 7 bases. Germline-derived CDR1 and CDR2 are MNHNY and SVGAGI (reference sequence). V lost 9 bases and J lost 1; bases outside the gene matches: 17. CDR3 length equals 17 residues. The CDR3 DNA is TGTGCCAGTATTCGACAGGGCGGGGGTACATATAACTATGGCTACACCTTC. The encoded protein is CASIRQGGGTYNYGYTF.